Below, 32 T cell receptor beta chains from the same sample are listed, as sequenced in a study of shared clonotypes between healthy human individuals. The table came from immunoSEQ multiplex PCR; TCRdb's copy has only in-frame clones and leaves some out. The sample holds more than 2 million clones, approximately 94% seen once. The sample consisted of naive CD4+ T cells sorted from blood. Sample subset: CD45RA+ positively selected. These receptors came from a man aged 18 to 30 in good health.

As regards this clone: The identical CDR3 is also encoded by other nucleotide sequences in the sample. V and J are TRBV19 and TRBJ2-7, with TRBD2 identical over 7 bases. The V gene end was trimmed by 4 bases and the J gene end by 2 bases; junction bases not matched to a gene: 2. The germline V gene has CDR1 LNHDA and CDR2 SQIVND (reference sequence). This CDR3 has 13 amino acids. The CDR3, as DNA: TGTGCCAGTAGTAAAAGCGGGACCTACGAGCAGTACTTC. This gives the protein CASSKSGTYEQYF.

The chain recombines TRBV15 with TRBJ2-7, with 8 bases aligning to TRBD2. Germline CDR1 and CDR2: LNHNV and YYDKDF (reference sequence). The CDR3 is 14 residues long. V lost 1 base, J lost 3 bases, and 2 bases stayed unmatched. The CDR3 protein is CATSRGTSSYEQYF. CDR3 coding DNA: TGTGCCACCAGCAGAGGGACTAGCAGCTACGAGCAGTACTTC.

This rearrangement joins TRBV2 to TRBJ2-1; unclear D gene. Between the trimmed V and J ends, which lost 1 base and 7 bases, there was a span of 8 bases. The CDR3 spans 13 residues. CDR1 is SNHLY and CDR2 is FYNNEI in the germline V gene. In DNA, the CDR3 is TGTGCCAGCAGTGAAGATCTCGGGAATGAGCAGTTCTTC. Amino acids: CASSEDLGNEQFF.

The chain combines TRBV5-8 with TRBJ1-4; D possibly corresponds to TRBD1 (5 bases). Germline V gene lookup returns CDR1 SGHTS and CDR2 YDEGEE. This CDR3 has 15 residues. Trimming pared 0 bases from V and 1 base from J, leaving 7 bases between. The CDR3 here is CASSLGRGTNEKLFF. DNA of the CDR3: TGTGCCAGCAGCTTGGGTAGGGGAACTAATGAAAAACTGTTTTTT.

About this clone itself: Different DNA sequences within this sample yield the same CDR3. The chain joins TRBV12-5 to TRBJ2-5; D not certain. The CDR3 runs to 13 residues. V lost 1 base and J 2 bases, leaving 5 bases between the germline ends. Per germline, CDR1 LGHNT and CDR2 FRNRAP. The chain's CDR3 is CASGLGAQETQYF. The CDR3, as DNA: TGTGCTAGTGGTTTGGGTGCTCAAGAGACCCAGTACTTC.

The V gene is TRBV29-1, the J gene TRBJ2-2, with 8 bases that match TRBD1. Germline loops: CDR1 SQVTM, CDR2 ANQGSEA. The CDR3 has 17 residues. V was pared by 6 bases and J by 6 bases, with 18 bases of the junction left unmatched. The CDR3 bases are TGCAGCGTCAAAAGGGGGTGGGACAGGATCAACGCCGGGGAGCTGTTTTTT. Translated: CSVKRGWDRINAGELFF.

In the case of this clone: The same CDR3 arises from other DNA sequences in this sample as well. This rearrangement joins TRBV5-1 to TRBJ2-7, with 11 nucleotides matching TRBD2. The germline CDR1 and CDR2 sequences are SGHRS and YFSETQ. Germline trimming cut 0 bases from V and 0 bases from J; bases unmatched to any gene: 8. The CDR3 contains 18 residues. Written as DNA, the CDR3 is TGCGCCAGCAGCTTGGGGCTAGCGGGAGGAACGAGCTCCTACGAGCAGTACTTC. Protein sequence: CASSLGLAGGTSSYEQYF.

The chain combines TRBV6-1 with TRBJ2-7; D perhaps matches TRBD2 (6 bases). The ends were cut back, 5 bases at V and 1 base at J, with 15 bases in the middle. This CDR3 has 15 residues. Looked up from germline, CDR1 is MNHNS and CDR2 is SASEGT. In DNA, the CDR3 is TGTGCCAGCAGTCGAAGAGGCGGGGATTCCTACGAGCAGTACTTC. Its translation is CASSRRGGDSYEQYF.

The rearrangement links TRBV30 to TRBJ2-2; 8 bases line up with TRBD1. The CDR3 consists of 16 residues. V trimming: 0 bases; J trimming: 2 bases; junction bases outside the gene matches: 5. Germline CDR1 is GTSNPN and CDR2 is SVGIG (reference sequence). For the CDR3, the DNA is TGTGCCTGGAGTGTGTGGGACAGGACCAACACCGGGGAGCTGTTTTTT. Its protein is CAWSVWDRTNTGELFF.

The rearrangement joins TRBV5-1 to TRBJ2-1; 9 bases fit TRBD2. V dropped 0 bases and J dropped 9; count of bases not matched to a gene: 10. This CDR3 comprises 16 residues. In germline, CDR1 is SGHRS, CDR2 YFSETQ. The CDR3 DNA sequence: TGCGCCAGCAGCTTGGTGGCGGGAGGGCCCGGAATTGAGCAGTTCTTC. Amino acids: CASSLVAGGPGIEQFF.

This chain connects TRBV9 to TRBJ2-2, with 9 bases lining up with TRBD2. The length of the CDR3 is 14 residues. Germline trimming cut 4 bases from V and 6 bases from J; bases unmatched to any gene: 4. The germline V gene has CDR1 SGDLS and CDR2 YYNGEE. The CDR3 loop is CASSKGLAAGELFF. CDR3 sequence (DNA): TGTGCCAGCAGCAAGGGACTAGCTGCCGGGGAGCTGTTTTTT.

This clone is a singleton in its sample. This chain joins TRBV19 and TRBJ2-4; D might be TRBD1 or TRBD2, each matching 6 bases. Trimming took 6 bases from V and 3 from J, leaving 15 bases between them. The germline V gene encodes CDR1 LNHDA and CDR2 SQIVND (reference sequence). The CDR3 length is 15 residues. The CDR3 sequence: CASSTPGEVKNIQYF. In DNA form, the CDR3 reads TGTGCCAGTAGCACTCCAGGGGAGGTCAAAAACATTCAGTACTTC. The entire variable domain, with the rest obtained from reference TRBV19 and TRBJ2-4, is as follows: DGGITQSPKYLFRKEGQNVTLSCEQNLNHDAMYWYRQDPGQGLRLIYYSQIVNDFQKGDIAEGYSVSREKKESFPLTVTSAQKNPTAFYLCASSTPGEVKNIQYFGAGTRLSVL.

This chain joins TRBV5-4 and TRBJ2-5, with 15 bases lining up with TRBD2. V shed 5 bases, J shed 7 bases, and the junction held 12 bases outside the gene matches. The CDR3 sequence is 17 residues long. CDR1 SGHNT and CDR2 YYREEE come from the germline V gene (reference sequence). The CDR3 region has the DNA TGTGCCAGCAGTTCCAGGACTAGCGGGGGGGCCGGTGGGACCCAGTACTTC. This encodes CASSSRTSGGAGGTQYF.

The chain employs TRBV6-1 and TRBJ1-2; maybe TRBD1 (5 bases). The CDR3 has 16 amino acids. Germline CDR1 MNHNS, CDR2 SASEGT. The V and J ends lost 1 base and 4 bases respectively, with 16 bases between them. CDR3 protein: CASSEGDPRAGYGYTF. In DNA, the CDR3 is TGTGCCAGCAGTGAAGGGGACCCACGGGCCGGCTATGGCTACACCTTC.

A word on this clone: At the DNA level, this CDR3 is encoded by other sequences in the same sample as well. The CDR3 loop is CASGLDGYEQYF. As DNA, the CDR3 is TGTGCTAGTGGTCTGGACGGCTACGAGCAGTACTTC. V usage is TRBV12-5 and J usage is TRBJ2-7; D call uncertain. The CDR3 consists of 12 residues. Germline lookup yields CDR1 LGHNT and CDR2 FRNRAP. Trimming left V 5 bases short and J 3 bases short, with 8 bases between.

This clone occurred once. The chain is built from TRBV2 and TRBJ2-7, with D perhaps given as TRBD1 or TRBD2 (6 bases each). The germline gives CDR1 SNHLY, CDR2 FYNNEI. The germline V and J ends were trimmed by 9 bases and 4 bases, with 19 bases remaining between them. There are 14 residues in the CDR3. CDR3 DNA sequence: TGTGCCAGTCGCCCGGAGGGGGGTGAGTACGAGCAGTACTTC. Translation: CASRPEGGEYEQYF. The full variable domain, with the rest looked up from reference TRBV2 and TRBJ2-7, is EPEVTQTPSHQVTQMGQEVILRCVPISNHLYFYWYRQILGQKVEFLVSFYNNEISEKSEIFDDQFSVERPDGSNFTLKIRSTKLEDSAMYFCASRPEGGEYEQYFGPGTRLTVT.

V is TRBV28 and J is TRBJ1-4; 9 positions match TRBD1. Looked up from germline, CDR1 is MDHEN and CDR2 is SYDVKM. Germline trimming cut 6 bases from V and 7 bases from J; bases unmatched to any gene: 3. The CDR3 runs to 13 residues. The CDR3 region is CASRWDRVEKLFF. The CDR3 coding sequence is TGTGCCAGCAGATGGGACAGGGTTGAAAAACTGTTTTTT.

This clone was picked up one time. The chain uses TRBV30 and TRBJ1-6, with D possibly being TRBD1 (6 bases). V shed 1 base and J shed 14 bases, with 12 bases lying between them. The CDR3 extends over 12 amino acids. Germline values: CDR1 GTSNPN, CDR2 SVGIG (reference sequence). CDR3 DNA sequence: TGTGCCTGGAGTGCGGGGGCGAAGGCCCTCCACTTT. Amino acid sequence: CAWSAGAKALHF.

To note about this clone: This CDR3 is also generated by other DNA sequences in the sample. The genes are TRBV11-3 and TRBJ2-7; D is unresolved. Germline loops: CDR1 SGHNT, CDR2 YENEEA. V lost 0 bases to trimming and J lost 3 bases, with 6 bases between them. The CDR3 extends over 13 amino acids. CDR3 nucleotides: TGTGCCAGCAGCTTAGAGCTCGGCTACGAGCAGTACTTC. It encodes CASSLELGYEQYF.

The CDR3 DNA is TGTGCCATCAAGGGGATGAACACTGAAGCTTTCTTT. Protein sequence: CAIKGMNTEAFF. This rearrangement joins TRBV10-3 to TRBJ1-1; D may be TRBD1 (5 bases). The germline V gene has CDR1 ENHRY and CDR2 SYGVKD. V dropped 7 bases and J dropped 0 bases, with 6 bases sitting between them. This CDR3 is built from 12 residues.

CDR3 DNA sequence: TGTGCCAGCAGCAAAGGTGGGACAATAGCTAACTATGGCTACACCTTC. This codes for CASSKGGTIANYGYTF. The genes are TRBV7-8 and TRBJ1-2; possibly TRBD1 for D (6 bases). This CDR3 comprises 16 residues. V lost 5 bases and J lost 0, with 16 bases in between. Looked up from germline, CDR1 is SGHVS and CDR2 is FQNEAQ.

J is TRBJ2-3 and V is TRBV10-3; D gene unclear. The CDR3 runs to 13 residues. V lost 6 bases and J 4 bases, leaving 11 bases between the germline ends. The germline CDR1 and CDR2 sequences are ENHRY and SYGVKD. The CDR3 protein is CAISRGVSDTQYF. CDR3 nucleotide sequence: TGTGCCATCAGCCGTGGGGTGTCAGATACGCAGTATTTT.

Concerning this clone itself: In the same sample, other DNA sequences code for this CDR3. The V and J genes are TRBV20-1 and TRBJ1-4; 9 bases agree with TRBD1. With V trimmed by 5 bases and J by 8 bases, 0 bases remained unmatched. Germline V gene sequence: CDR1 DFQATT, CDR2 SNEGSKA (reference sequence). The CDR3 runs 11 residues. The chain's CDR3 is CSAGQGEKLFF. The CDR3 DNA reads TGCAGTGCTGGACAGGGGGAAAAACTGTTTTTT.

With respect to this clone: Mismatch with germline at one junction end may stem from a read error. This chain links TRBV27 with TRBJ1-2, with a possible D match to TRBD1 (6 bases). Germline CDR1 MNHEY, CDR2 SMNVEV (reference sequence). The CDR3 totals 17 residues. CDR3: CASSLLGGQRPLYSYTF. DNA of the CDR3: TGTGCCAGCAGTTTATTAGGGGGACAACGACCACTCTATAGCTACACCTTC.

This chain connects TRBV5-1 to TRBJ1-6; TRBD1 might be the D (6 bases). The CDR3 spans 15 residues. The V end lost 2 bases, the J end lost 7 bases, and 13 bases lay between the germline ends. The V gene's germline CDR1 is SGHRS and CDR2 YFSETQ. CDR3 amino acids: CASSFSGTPNSPLHF. The CDR3 DNA reads as TGCGCCAGCAGCTTCTCCGGGACACCCAATTCACCCCTCCACTTT. The variable domain in full, with the rest retrieved from reference TRBV5-1 and TRBJ1-6, is KAGVTQTPRYLIKTRGQQVTLSCSPISGHRSVSWYQQTPGQGLQFLFEYFSETQRNKGNFPGRFSGRQFSNSRSEMNVSTLELGDSALYLCASSFSGTPNSPLHFGNGTRLTVT.

This clone came up once. V is TRBV5-1 and J is TRBJ2-1; D is undetermined. The CDR3 runs 14 residues. V was clipped by 1 base and J by 2 bases, with 7 bases between them. The germline V gene encodes CDR1 SGHRS and CDR2 YFSETQ. Here the CDR3 DNA reads TGCGCCAGCAGCTTGCAGTCTGCCTACAATGAGCAGTTCTTC. The encoded protein is CASSLQSAYNEQFF.

The V and J genes are TRBV18 and TRBJ1-3; 9 bases are shared with TRBD1. The germline V gene encodes CDR1 KGHSH and CDR2 LQKENI. The CDR3 loop spans 16 amino acids. Trimming cost V 5 bases and J 2 bases; bases outside gene matches: 7. The CDR3 DNA reads as TGTGCCAGCTCAGAGGGAACAGGGGGCACTGGAAACACCATATATTTT. Translation: CASSEGTGGTGNTIYF.

The J gene is TRBJ1-1, the V gene TRBV18; the match to TRBD1 covers 7 bases. The CDR3 has 13 residues. Per the germline V gene, CDR1 is KGHSH and CDR2 is LQKENI. Trimming at V came to 6 bases and at J to 6 bases, leaving 7 bases not matched to a gene. The CDR3 loop is CASSRDRDAEAFF. The CDR3 nucleotides are TGTGCCAGCTCTCGTGACAGGGACGCTGAAGCTTTCTTT.

The chain uses TRBV29-1 and TRBJ2-3; unclear D gene. Germline V gene data show CDR1 as SQVTM and CDR2 as ANQGSEA. The CDR3 is 15 amino acids. V shed 4 bases and J shed 2 bases, with 16 bases lying between them. In DNA, the CDR3 is TGCAGCGTTGCCCGACAAGCACTATTCACAGATACGCAGTATTTT. Translated, it gives CSVARQALFTDTQYF.

The chain recombines TRBV2 with TRBJ2-7; 8 bases agree with TRBD1. After removal of 6 bases from V and 3 bases from J, the junction contained 7 bases not matched to a gene. This CDR3 region has 14 residues. Germline V gene sequence: CDR1 SNHLY, CDR2 FYNNEI. Here the CDR3 reads CASRGRDRSYEQYF. CDR3 nucleotide sequence: TGTGCCAGCAGGGGACGGGACAGGAGCTACGAGCAGTACTTC.

V is TRBV29-1 and J is TRBJ2-3, with TRBD2 as a possible D gene (5 bases). The CDR3 is made up of 14 amino acids. V dropped 6 bases and J dropped 2 bases, with 15 bases sitting between them. Germline CDR1 is SQVTM and CDR2 is ANQGSEA. The CDR3 bases are TGCAGCGTGGGCACTAGAGGGAACACAGATACGCAGTATTTT. Translated, it gives CSVGTRGNTDTQYF.

This chain joins TRBV4-3 and TRBJ1-2, with 11 bases identical to TRBD1. V lost 5 bases, J lost 7 bases, and 9 bases stayed unmatched. There are 15 residues in the CDR3. Germline V gene lookup returns CDR1 LGHNA and CDR2 YSLEER. The CDR3 loop reads CASSAHLGQGGGYTF. CDR3 coding DNA: TGCGCCAGCAGCGCACACCTGGGACAGGGGGGTGGCTACACCTTC.